The next 20 T cell receptor beta chains were all read from a single sample in a study of cytomegalovirus exposure and HLA in healthy donors (TCRdb year 2017). The method behind the library was the immunoSEQ multiplex PCR assay. The multiplex PCR relied on a mix of 60 forward primers for TCR Vbeta segments and 13 reverse primers for TCR Jbeta segments. TCRdb carries this immuneACCESS record with in-frame sequences only. Its versions omit some clonotypes, under half of them owing to an unresolved V gene in the studies checked, with the rest unexplained. A total of some 120,000 clones appear in this sample, 81% of them only once. About 1.8% of the sample goes to the ten largest clones. The sample consisted of PBMCs. Every receptor here comes from a man between 18 and 35 years old in good health and CMV-seronegative.

The chain has TRBV5-4 and TRBJ2-5, with D possibly matching TRBD1 (6 bases). Germline values: CDR1 SGHNT, CDR2 YYREEE (reference sequence). CDR3 length equals 13 residues. V gave up 4 bases and J gave up 3 bases, with 10 bases separating them. CDR3 coding DNA: TGTGCCAGCAGCCCCAGGGGAAAAGAGACCCAGTACTTC. Amino acid sequence: CASSPRGKETQYF.

The chain links TRBV18 to TRBJ1-5; TRBD1 matches at 7 bases. Germline-derived CDR1 and CDR2 are KGHSH and LQKENI. The CDR3 totals 15 residues. V lost 1 base and J lost 3; bases outside the gene matches: 3. CDR3 DNA sequence: TGTGCCAGCTCACCACAGACAGGGACCAATCAGCCCCAGCATTTT. Its protein is CASSPQTGTNQPQHF.

A few counts support this clone. This chain connects TRBV6-5 to TRBJ2-2; 7 bases are a match to TRBD1. This CDR3 is built from 14 residues. Germline trimming cut 5 bases from V and 5 bases from J; bases unmatched to any gene: 5. Germline lookup yields CDR1 MNHEY and CDR2 SVGAGI. This CDR3 is CASSEGTETGELFF. CDR3 coding DNA: TGTGCCAGCAGTGAAGGGACAGAAACCGGGGAGCTGTTTTTT.

This clone was recorded only once. The CDR3 is CASSQESQTSYIERGGYTF. For the CDR3, the DNA is TGCGCCAGCAGCCAAGAAAGCCAGACGAGTTACATAGAACGGGGAGGCTACACCTTC. The chain has TRBV4-3 and TRBJ1-2; D not certain. The CDR3 consists of 19 residues. V lost 0 bases, J lost 8 bases, and 28 bases lay in between. Germline CDR1 and CDR2: LGHNA and YSLEER.

The chain uses TRBV6-6 and TRBJ1-2, with D uncertain. This CDR3 has 14 residues. V lost 0 bases and J 0 bases, leaving 5 bases between the germline ends. Germline CDR1 reads MNHNY; CDR2 reads SVGAGI (reference sequence). CDR3 coding DNA: TGTGCCAGCAGTTACTCTGAGTCTAACTATGGCTACACCTTC. It specifies CASSYSESNYGYTF.

The chain joins TRBV29-1 to TRBJ2-7; 9 bases map to TRBD2. The J segment lost 0 bases and the V segment lost 6 bases, leaving 6 bases of the junction unmatched. The germline V gene encodes CDR1 SQVTM and CDR2 ANQGSEA. This CDR3 region has 14 residues. The CDR3 DNA reads TGCAGCGTACTCCTAGCGGGGTACTCCTACGAGCAGTACTTC. It is translated as CSVLLAGYSYEQYF.

The chain recombines TRBV7-3 with TRBJ2-3, with D possibly TRBD1 on 6 matching bases. The CDR3 spans 16 residues. Germline V gene sequence: CDR1 SGHTA, CDR2 FQGTGA. Trimming shortened V by 5 bases and J by 0 bases, and 15 bases separated the two germline ends. The CDR3 protein is CASSPLGGLSTDTQYF. CDR3 nucleotide sequence: TGTGCCAGCAGCCCACTTGGGGGCCTTAGCACAGATACGCAGTATTTT.

The chain has TRBV27 and TRBJ2-2; 10 bases line up with TRBD2. The CDR3 length is 17 residues. Germline loops: CDR1 MNHEY, CDR2 SMNVEV (reference sequence). J gave up 2 bases and V 3 bases, and 6 bases lay outside the gene matches. The CDR3 spells CASSFALAGVNTGELFF. The CDR3, as DNA: TGTGCCAGCAGTTTCGCCCTAGCGGGGGTTAACACCGGGGAGCTGTTTTTT.

This sequence joins TRBV18 and TRBJ2-5, with D maybe TRBD1 (5 bases). CDR1 KGHSH and CDR2 LQKENI come from the germline V gene. V lost 2 bases, J lost 6 bases, and 16 bases lay in between. This CDR3 has 15 residues. CDR3: CASSPTEGQGKTQYF. The DNA for the CDR3 is TGTGCCAGCTCACCAACGGAAGGACAAGGAAAGACCCAGTACTTC.

This chain links TRBV6-4 with TRBJ1-1, with 7 nucleotides matching TRBD1. The germline gives CDR1 MRHNA, CDR2 SNTAGT. This CDR3 has 13 residues. The V and J ends lost 5 bases and 7 bases, in that order; junction bases with no gene match: 7. CDR3 DNA sequence: TGTGCCAGCAGTAAATCCGGGACAGATGAAGCTTTCTTT. Its translation is CASSKSGTDEAFF.

This chain uses TRBV10-1 with TRBJ2-7; TRBD2 agrees at 7 bases. The CDR3 covers 11 residues. J gave up 6 bases and V 4 bases, and 0 bases lay outside the gene matches. Germline V gene data show CDR1 as WNHNN and CDR2 as SYGVQD (reference sequence). In DNA form, the CDR3 reads TGCGCCAGCAGTGGCGGGGGCGAGCAGTACTTC. The encoded protein is CASSGGGEQYF.

This clone was counted once. The chain joins TRBV9 to TRBJ2-5, with D possibly being TRBD1 (6 bases). The CDR3 extends over 16 amino acids. Per the germline V gene, CDR1 is SGDLS and CDR2 is YYNGEE. Trimming removed 0 bases at V and 2 bases at J, with 14 bases between. CDR3: CASSVGPRGTQETQYF. CDR3 DNA sequence: TGTGCCAGCAGCGTAGGGCCGAGGGGGACACAAGAGACCCAGTACTTC.

The chain combines TRBV14 with TRBJ2-1, with a tentative D call TRBD2 (5 bases). V was cut by 4 bases and J by 10 bases, with 11 bases left in between. The CDR3 spans 12 residues. CDR1 and CDR2 from the germline V gene are SGHDN and FVKESK. CDR3 sequence reads: CASSRPWREQFF. CDR3 sequence (DNA): TGTGCCAGCAGCCGGCCCTGGAGGGAGCAGTTCTTC.

For the CDR3, the DNA is TGTGCCAGCAGCGGATCCCTCGGCAGGAACTATGGCTACACCTTC. Protein product: CASSGSLGRNYGYTF. The chain joins TRBV9 to TRBJ1-2; unclear D gene. Germline V lookup: CDR1 SGDLS, CDR2 YYNGEE. Trimming removed 3 bases at V and 2 bases at J, with 14 bases between. CDR3 length: 15 residues.

The chain is built from TRBV19 and TRBJ1-2; 8 bases are shared with TRBD1. With 5 bases clipped from V and 8 bases from J, the junction kept 4 bases outside the gene matches. Germline-derived CDR1 and CDR2 are LNHDA and SQIVND (reference sequence). The CDR3 is 12 amino acids. The CDR3 spells CASSRTGTGYTF. The CDR3 DNA reads TGTGCCAGTAGTCGGACAGGGACAGGCTACACCTTC.

The chain has TRBV5-4 and TRBJ1-2, with a tentative D call TRBD1 (5 bases). The CDR3 is 14 residues long. Germline CDR1 SGHNT, CDR2 YYREEE (reference sequence). Trimming left V 0 bases short and J 6 bases short, with 12 bases between. CDR3 sequence: CASSLAGVGDGYTF. The CDR3 coding sequence is TGTGCCAGCAGCTTGGCGGGGGTTGGAGATGGCTACACCTTC.

The genes are TRBV5-1 and TRBJ1-2, with 7 nucleotides matching TRBD1. V lost 4 bases to trimming and J lost 3 bases; unmatched junction nucleotides: 6. CDR1 and CDR2 (germline): SGHRS, YFSETQ. The CDR3 is made up of 14 amino acids. The CDR3 protein is CASSMGQLDYGYTF. The CDR3 bases are TGCGCCAGCAGCATGGGACAGCTGGACTATGGCTACACCTTC.

The rearrangement joins TRBV7-6 to TRBJ1-6; TRBD1 aligns across 7 bases. V dropped 4 bases and J dropped 10; count of bases not matched to a gene: 7. Per the germline V gene, CDR1 is SGHVS and CDR2 is FNYEAQ. The CDR3 consists of 14 residues. Here the CDR3 reads CASSSQGKLSPLHF. CDR3 bases: TGTGCCAGCAGCTCACAGGGGAAACTCTCACCCCTCCACTTT.

This clone was detected only once. The rearrangement links TRBV9 to TRBJ1-6; D gene uncertain. Germline lookup yields CDR1 SGDLS and CDR2 YYNGEE. This CDR3 spans 18 amino acids. Trimming removed 0 bases at V and 3 bases at J, with 16 bases between. The CDR3 DNA follows: TGTGCCAGCAGCGTAGGGGTATCGGGGAGGAACTATAATTCACCCCTCCACTTT. It yields the protein CASSVGVSGRNYNSPLHF.

V gene TRBV5-1 combines with J gene TRBJ2-1; D uncertain. This CDR3 region has 15 residues. Germline V gene lookup returns CDR1 SGHRS and CDR2 YFSETQ. Trimming took 4 bases from V and 0 from J, leaving 11 bases between them. CDR3 sequence: CASSLGESSYNEQFF. DNA of the CDR3: TGCGCCAGCAGCCTCGGTGAGAGCTCCTACAATGAGCAGTTCTTC.